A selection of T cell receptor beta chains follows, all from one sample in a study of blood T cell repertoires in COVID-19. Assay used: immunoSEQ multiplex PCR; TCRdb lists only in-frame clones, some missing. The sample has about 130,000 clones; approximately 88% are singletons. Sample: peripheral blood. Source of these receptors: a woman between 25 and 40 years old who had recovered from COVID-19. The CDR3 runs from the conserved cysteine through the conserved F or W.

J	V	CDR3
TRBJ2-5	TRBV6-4	CASSDEVAPPSQYF
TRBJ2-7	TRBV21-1	CASSNDHKEDEQYF
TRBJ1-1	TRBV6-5	CASSIGGTEAFF
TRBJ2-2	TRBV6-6	CASSRGLAGVGTGELFF
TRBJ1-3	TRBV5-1	CASSLASGTGIGGNTIYF
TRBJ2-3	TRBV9	CASSVGLAGDRGTQYF
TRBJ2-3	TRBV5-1	CASSSTSGPTDTQYF
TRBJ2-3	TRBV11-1	CASSYGTSSTDTQYF
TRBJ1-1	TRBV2	CASSKNLNTEAFF
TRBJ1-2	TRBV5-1	CASSLRLDSNYGYTF